This T cell receptor (beta chain) was sequenced during a study of CD8 T cells in ankylosing spondylitis. General study findings and limits: Certain motif variants had earlier been reported in reactive arthritis synovial fluid and blood. Disease-associated clones were reportedly significantly overrepresented in matched ankylosing spondylitis synovial fluid. Typical of ankylosing spondylitis blood, it appeared, was a TCR beta motif of 7 or 8 highly homologous variants.

This clonotype has ten or more counts. As yet, its antigen is unknown. Generation of TCR beta libraries employed quantitative 5'-RACE incorporating molecular barcodes. TCRdb reprocessed the 5' RACE reads via MiXCR and lists one record per CDR3 protein. The table lists roughly 40,000 distinct CDR3 sequences, 3% to 4% of them singletons, with roughly 4% in the top ten. The CDR3 is 17 amino acids. The chain combines TRBV21-1 with TRBJ1-1; TRBD1 is taken as the D call from the table, unchecked against the DNA. TRBV21-1 constitutes a pseudogene. The sequence was obtained from a female donor with ankylosing spondylitis or in good health (not recorded which). The sample was blood, either unsorted or a sorted T cell fraction (not recorded which). CDR3 sequence reads: CASSPRTGGLNGTEAFF. The CDR3 DNA reads TGTGCCAGCAGCCCACGGACAGGGGGCCTTAATGGCACTGAAGCTTTCTTT.